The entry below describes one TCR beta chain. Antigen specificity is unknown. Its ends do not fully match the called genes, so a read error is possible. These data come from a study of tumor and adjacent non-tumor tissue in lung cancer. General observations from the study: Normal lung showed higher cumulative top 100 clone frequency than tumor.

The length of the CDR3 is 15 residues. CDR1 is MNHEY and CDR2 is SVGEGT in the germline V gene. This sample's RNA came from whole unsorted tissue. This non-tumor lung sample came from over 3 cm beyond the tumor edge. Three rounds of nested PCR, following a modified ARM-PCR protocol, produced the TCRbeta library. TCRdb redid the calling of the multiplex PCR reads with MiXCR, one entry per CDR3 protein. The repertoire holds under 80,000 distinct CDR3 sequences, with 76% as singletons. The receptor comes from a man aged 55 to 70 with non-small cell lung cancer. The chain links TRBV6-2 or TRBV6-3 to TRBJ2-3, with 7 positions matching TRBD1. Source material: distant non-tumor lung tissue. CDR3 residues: CANSYSGTVTDTQYF. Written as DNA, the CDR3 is TGTGCCAACAGTTACTCAGGGACAGTCACAGATACCCAGTATTTT.